This is a list of T cell receptor beta chains from one sample in a study of graft-versus-host responses after intestinal transplantation. The table came from immunoSEQ multiplex PCR; TCRdb's copy has only in-frame clones and leaves some out. In the table there are 96,000 or so clones, more than 85% of which are singletons. For these receptors, no antigen is known. Sequencing was performed on unstimulated CD4+ T cells sorted from spleen or lymph node cells, taken before intestinal transplant. These receptors were taken from a human donor who received an intestinal transplant. CDR3s leave out the opening cysteine and the closing phenylalanine or tryptophan. Fields, in order: D gene, clone size, V gene, J gene, CDR3 protein. D genes are given only for firm matches. Size is stated for part of the rows, as once, few or many counts, or as a class when the clone is expanded.

D: -; size: -; V: TRBV28; J: TRBJ1-1; CDR3: ASQGDTEAF
D: TRBD1; size: -; V: TRBV5-1; J: -; CDR3: ASSPGGTGTYEQY
D: -; size: -; V: TRBV5-1; J: TRBJ1-2; CDR3: ASSSGVGDYGYT
D: -; size: -; V: TRBV6-6; J: TRBJ2-2; CDR3: ASKGEAGNGELF
D: TRBD2; size: -; V: TRBV9; J: TRBJ2-7; CDR3: ASSVLASGSFYEQY
D: -; size: -; V: TRBV27; J: TRBJ1-4; CDR3: ASSRATNEKLF
D: -; size: -; V: TRBV30; J: TRBJ2-5; CDR3: GTVKETQY
D: -; size: once; V: TRBV28; J: TRBJ2-1; CDR3: ASSFSVYEQF
D: TRBD2; size: -; V: TRBV15; J: TRBJ2-7; CDR3: ATSRGLAGGFGNEQY
D: TRBD2; size: -; V: TRBV4-3; J: TRBJ2-3; CDR3: ASSQGAGGLDTQY
D: TRBD2; size: -; V: TRBV5-1; J: -; CDR3: ASRGGGSRIYEQY
D: -; size: -; V: TRBV5-1; J: TRBJ2-7; CDR3: ASSLWQAGYEQY
D: TRBD1; size: -; V: TRBV5-6; J: TRBJ1-1; CDR3: ASSYLRDRNTEAF
D: -; size: -; V: TRBV27; J: TRBJ2-5; CDR3: ASSWSRVSETQY
D: -; size: -; V: TRBV18; J: TRBJ1-2; CDR3: ASSPTGDPYGYT
D: -; size: -; V: TRBV6-6; J: TRBJ1-3; CDR3: ASSSQGLSGNTIY
D: TRBD1; size: -; V: TRBV6-5; J: TRBJ1-6; CDR3: ASSYSRQGYSPLH
D: -; size: once; V: TRBV4-1; J: -; CDR3: ASSQSTLIYEQY